A single sample is the source of the 25 T cell receptor beta chains below, sequenced in a study of sequential checkpoint blockade in melanoma. Sequencing used immunoSEQ multiplex PCR; TCRdb keeps in-frame clones, though not all of them. The sample includes 5,000 to 6,000 clones, more than 25% of them seen just once. Treatment here: randomized to nivolumab then ipilimumab (arm A) or the reverse (arm B). The material was tumor tissue (inferred from file names), obtained from a patient given nivolumab and ipilimumab in sequence. The receptors were sampled from a human donor with melanoma.

This clone is medium-sized (0.01 to 0.1%). V is TRBV11-3 and J is TRBJ1-4; tentatively, D is TRBD1 (5 bases). Germline V gene lookup returns CDR1 SGHNT and CDR2 YENEEA. Trimming removed 0 bases from V and 6 bases from J, with 20 bases in between. The CDR3 is made up of 18 amino acids. CDR3 sequence reads: CASSLDRRSGRGDEKLFF. In DNA, the CDR3 is TGTGCCAGCAGCTTAGATCGCAGGTCTGGGAGAGGGGATGAAAAACTGTTTTTT.

The table lists this clone with a few counts. The chain employs TRBV4-1 and TRBJ2-5, with 7 positions matching TRBD1. V shed 3 bases, J shed 3 bases, and the junction held 7 bases outside the gene matches. This CDR3 has 15 amino acids. Germline CDR1 is MGHRA and CDR2 is YSYEKL. The CDR3 loop reads CASSHPGTAKETQYF. For the CDR3, the DNA is TGCGCCAGCAGCCACCCCGGGACAGCGAAAGAGACCCAGTACTTC.

This clone was found a few times. The chain carries TRBV6-8 and TRBJ2-5, with unresolved D. Germline loops: CDR1 MNHGY, CDR2 SAAAGT. The CDR3 is made up of 12 amino acids. V gave up 10 bases and J gave up 0 bases, with 9 bases separating them. The CDR3: CAIPNNQETQYF. In nucleotides, the CDR3 is TGTGCCATCCCAAACAACCAAGAGACCCAGTACTTC.

This clone has more than one count but fewer than ten. This rearrangement joins TRBV11-3 to TRBJ2-1; 13 positions match TRBD2. Trimming removed 1 base from V and 6 bases from J; junction bases left unmatched: 3. The CDR3 extends over 16 amino acids. Looked up from germline, CDR1 is SGHNT and CDR2 is YENEEA. The CDR3 here is CASSLVGTSGTNEQFF. CDR3 sequence (DNA): TGTGCCAGCAGCTTAGTCGGGACTAGCGGGACCAATGAGCAGTTCTTC.

The chain links TRBV28 to TRBJ2-3, with D maybe TRBD2 (5 bases). V lost 6 bases to trimming and J lost 10 bases, with 20 bases between them. The CDR3 sequence is 14 residues long. CDR1 and CDR2 from the germline V gene are MDHEN and SYDVKM. The CDR3 nucleotides read TGTGCCAGCAGCAGGACTTCCGGCGCCTCGGCGCAGTATTTT. This sequence encodes CASSRTSGASAQYF.

The CDR3 spells CASSEGQGTNYGYTF. CDR3 sequence (DNA): TGTGCCAGCAGCGAAGGACAGGGAACGAACTATGGCTACACCTTC. The chain employs TRBV9 and TRBJ1-2; 8 bases align to TRBD1. With V trimmed by 3 bases and J by 2 bases, 6 bases remained unmatched. This CDR3 is built from 15 residues. From germline, CDR1 is SGDLS and CDR2 YYNGEE.

Sample share makes this clone medium-sized. The chain links TRBV11-3 to TRBJ2-7; 9 bases line up with TRBD1. CDR1 SGHNT and CDR2 YENEEA come from the germline V gene. The CDR3 has 16 residues. V shed 5 bases, J shed 3 bases, and the junction held 11 bases outside the gene matches. CDR3 nucleotide sequence: TGTGCCAGCAGCCCACTCCCCGGGACAGGGAGCTACGAGCAGTACTTC. Translated: CASSPLPGTGSYEQYF. Full variable domain (missing parts from reference TRBV11-3 and TRBJ2-7): EAGVVQSPRYKIIEKKQPVAFWCNPISGHNTLYWYLQNLGQGPELLIRYENEEAVDDSQLPKDRFSAERLKGVDSTLKIQPAELGDSAVYLCASSPLPGTGSYEQYFGPGTRLTVT.

This clone was counted between two and nine times. The DNA for the CDR3 is TGTGCCAGCAGCCTCTCAACTCACTACGAGCAGTACTTC. Encoded protein: CASSLSTHYEQYF. The J gene is TRBJ2-7, the V gene TRBV14; D unclear. V was pared by 4 bases and J by 3 bases, with 10 bases between. This CDR3 contains 13 residues. In germline, CDR1 is SGHDN, CDR2 FVKESK.

In this sample, this clone turned up a few times. The J gene is TRBJ2-7, the V gene TRBV11-3; 11 bases are shared with TRBD2. The J segment lost 5 bases and the V segment lost 3 bases, leaving 6 bases of the junction unmatched. The CDR3 spans 15 residues. CDR1 and CDR2 from the germline V gene are SGHNT and YENEEA. CDR3 DNA: TGTGCCAGCAGCTTGGGGGGACTAGCGGCCGACGAGCAGTACTTC. It is translated as CASSLGGLAADEQYF.

This clone was picked up many times. This chain links TRBV9 with TRBJ2-7, with 9 bases identical to TRBD1. There are 15 residues in the CDR3. V was clipped by 4 bases and J by 0 bases; unmatched bases: 5. Looked up from germline, CDR1 is SGDLS and CDR2 is YYNGEE. CDR3 sequence: CASSLKGQGSYEQYF. The CDR3 DNA sequence: TGTGCCAGCAGCTTAAAGGGACAGGGCTCCTACGAGCAGTACTTC.

This clone was found a few times. The chain uses TRBV28 and TRBJ1-5; D not resolved. Trimming stripped 8 bases from V and 3 bases from J, with 14 bases between. The CDR3 has 14 residues. Germline-derived CDR1 and CDR2 are MDHEN and SYDVKM. The DNA for the CDR3 is TGTGCCAGCGTCATTAATACCTACAATCAGCCCCAGCATTTT. Translated: CASVINTYNQPQHF.

With regard to this clone: One end of the junction does not line up with germline, which may come from a read error. The CDR3 coding sequence is TGTGCCATCAGTGGCCAGACAGGGAGGAACACTGAAGCTTTCTTT. Translating gives CAISGQTGRNTEAFF. The J gene is TRBJ1-1, the V gene TRBV6-8; 7 positions agree with TRBD1. The CDR3 consists of 15 residues. Germline loops: CDR1 MNHGY, CDR2 SAAAGT.

The CDR3 reads CAWSASGLYGYTF. The CDR3 DNA reads as TGTGCCTGGAGTGCTTCAGGTCTTTATGGCTACACCTTC. This rearrangement joins TRBV30 to TRBJ1-2; D remains unclear. The ends were cut back, 1 base at V and 5 bases at J, with 11 bases in the middle. The CDR3 totals 13 residues. CDR1 is GTSNPN, CDR2 SVGIG, per germline (reference sequence).

This clone was detected only a few times. The chain combines TRBV9 with TRBJ1-1; D is ambiguous. Germline assignment: CDR1 SGDLS and CDR2 YYNGEE. This CDR3 comprises 13 residues. V was clipped by 6 bases and J by 1 base, with 10 bases between them. This CDR3 reads CASKRGTNTEAFF. The DNA of the CDR3 is TGTGCCAGCAAAAGAGGAACGAACACTGAAGCTTTCTTT.

The chain carries TRBV7-4 and TRBJ1-1; D may be TRBD1 (5 bases). This CDR3 has 13 residues. Germline lookup yields CDR1 SGHVT and CDR2 SQSDAQ. Trimming cost V 3 bases and J 2 bases, with 7 bases left between them. CDR3 bases: TGTGCCAGCAGCTTCGGGGCCAACACTGAAGCTTTCTTT. Its protein product is CASSFGANTEAFF.

Ten or more counts support this clone. The chain uses TRBV11-3 and TRBJ2-1; 7 positions agree with TRBD1. Germline trimming cut 5 bases from V and 8 bases from J; bases unmatched to any gene: 9. The CDR3 spans 14 residues. Germline loops: CDR1 SGHNT, CDR2 YENEEA. CDR3 residues: CASSAQTGIDEQFF. Here the CDR3 DNA reads TGTGCCAGCAGCGCCCAGACAGGGATCGATGAGCAGTTCTTC.

The chain is built from TRBV4-1 and TRBJ2-1, with 10 nucleotides matching TRBD2. The CDR3 sequence is 18 residues long. V gave up 2 bases and J gave up 3 bases; unmatched junction bases: 10. The germline V gene has CDR1 MGHRA and CDR2 YSYEKL. In nucleotides, the CDR3 is TGCGCCAGCAGCCAAACGGAAACTAGCGGGAATTTCTACAATGAGCAGTTCTTC. It specifies CASSQTETSGNFYNEQFF.

This clone was seen only once. The J gene is TRBJ1-2, the V gene TRBV5-1, with TRBD1 matching 10 bases. Looked up from germline, CDR1 is SGHRS and CDR2 is YFSETQ. V was clipped by 6 bases and J by 8 bases; unmatched bases: 13. This CDR3 is built from 15 residues. The CDR3 loop is CASKQGGTGDEGYTF. CDR3 in DNA: TGCGCCAGCAAACAAGGTGGGACAGGGGATGAAGGCTACACCTTC.

This chain connects TRBV6-8 to TRBJ2-7; possible D gene TRBD2, 7 bases. Between the trimmed V and J ends, which lost 0 bases and 4 bases, there was a span of 19 bases. The V gene's germline CDR1 is MNHGY and CDR2 SAAAGT. The CDR3 covers 17 residues. The CDR3 sequence: CASSYSGGLAVSYEQYF. In nucleotides, the CDR3 is TGTGCCAGCAGTTACTCGGGGGGGCTAGCGGTCTCGTACGAGCAGTACTTC.

J is TRBJ1-5 and V is TRBV19, with 9 positions matching TRBD1. The ends lost 0 bases at V and 6 bases at J; junction bases unmatched: 3. Looked up from germline, CDR1 is LNHDA and CDR2 is SQIVND (reference sequence). CDR3 length: 15 amino acids. CDR3: CASSIDTGGTQPQHF. DNA of the CDR3: TGTGCCAGTAGTATAGATACAGGGGGCACTCAGCCCCAGCATTTT.

The V call is TRBV29-1, the J call TRBJ2-1, with 8 bases matching TRBD2. CDR3 length: 16 residues. In germline, CDR1 is SQVTM, CDR2 ANQGSEA. Trimming cost V 4 bases and J 0 bases; bases outside gene matches: 8. This chain's CDR3 is CSVAGGSGNSYNEQFF. The CDR3 DNA reads TGCAGCGTTGCGGGTGGTAGCGGGAACTCCTACAATGAGCAGTTCTTC.

This clone showed up just a few times. The junction departs from the called germline gene at one end, perhaps through a read error. This chain joins TRBV7-6 and TRBJ2-7; 10 nucleotides agree with TRBD1. Germline V gene lookup returns CDR1 SGHVS and CDR2 FNYEAQ. This CDR3 is built from 16 residues. Here the CDR3 reads CARSLALGQGPKEQYF. CDR3 nucleotide sequence: TGTGCCAGAAGCTTGGCCCTGGGACAGGGGCCGAAGGAGCAGTACTTC.

This clone has only a few counts. The genes are TRBV28 and TRBJ2-7, with TRBD2 matching 11 bases. Germline-derived CDR1 and CDR2 are MDHEN and SYDVKM. The ends lost 5 bases at V and 6 bases at J; junction bases unmatched: 15. The CDR3 runs 17 residues. DNA for the CDR3: TGTGCCAGCAGTCCCCCTGGGGTAGCGGGAGGGACGTTCGAGCAGTACTTC. The encoded protein is CASSPPGVAGGTFEQYF.

The chain joins TRBV11-3 to TRBJ2-2, with D hard to call. The germline CDR1 and CDR2 sequences are SGHNT and YENEEA. The CDR3 runs to 14 residues. The ends were cut back, 3 bases at V and 1 base at J, with 6 bases in the middle. The CDR3 here is CASSFAQNTGELFF. The CDR3 nucleotides are TGTGCCAGCAGCTTCGCCCAGAACACCGGGGAGCTGTTTTTT.

By proportion, this clone is hyperexpanded (1% or more). This chain uses TRBV6-8 with TRBJ2-7; 9 bases map to TRBD2. The CDR3 loop spans 15 amino acids. After removal of 5 bases from V and 2 bases from J, the junction contained 7 bases not matched to a gene. Germline CDR1 is MNHGY and CDR2 is SAAAGT. The CDR3 here is CASSTLAGFTYEQYF. CDR3 in DNA: TGTGCCAGCAGTACCCTAGCGGGATTCACCTACGAGCAGTACTTC.